Each of the 18 T cell receptor beta chains below was sequenced from the same sample in a study of blood T cell repertoires in COVID-19. The method was immunoSEQ multiplex PCR; TCRdb's version includes in-frame clones alone and lacks a portion of them. The sample consists of around 280,000 clones, approximately 86% of them appearing once. The material sequenced was peripheral blood. These receptors originate from a woman aged 25 to 39 who had recovered from COVID-19.

The chain joins TRBV19 to TRBJ1-5; 10 positions agree with TRBD1. This CDR3 comprises 15 residues. CDR1 is LNHDA and CDR2 is SQIVND in the germline V gene (reference sequence). J lost 4 bases, V lost 6 bases, and 6 bases had no gene match. CDR3 in amino acids: CASRPDRGRNQPQHF. The CDR3 DNA reads TGTGCCAGTAGACCGGACAGGGGGAGGAATCAGCCCCAGCATTTT.

The sample holds a few counts of this clone. The chain has TRBV5-5 and TRBJ1-2; D is perhaps TRBD1 (5 bases). V was trimmed by 1 base and J by 2 bases, leaving 6 bases between them. The CDR3 has 13 amino acids. In germline, CDR1 is SGHKS, CDR2 YYEKEE (reference sequence). This CDR3 reads CASSLRGNYGYTF. The CDR3 bases are TGTGCCAGCAGCTTGAGGGGAAACTATGGCTACACCTTC.

This chain connects TRBV6-2 or TRBV6-3 to TRBJ2-5, with D tentatively TRBD2 (6 bases). Deletions cut 4 bases from V and 1 base from J, with 13 bases between. CDR3 length: 15 amino acids. CDR1 is MNHEY, CDR2 SVGEGT, per germline. CDR3 DNA sequence: TGTGCCAGCAGTTCGGAACTGGGAGGCCAAGAGACCCAGTACTTC. Translation: CASSSELGGQETQYF.

The chain employs TRBV2 and TRBJ2-5; D unclear. CDR1 SNHLY and CDR2 FYNNEI come from the germline V gene. The germline V and J ends were trimmed by 2 bases and 3 bases, with 13 bases remaining between them. CDR3 length equals 15 residues. The CDR3 bases are TGTGCCAGCAGTGAATCGCGGATAGTGAAAGAGACCCAGTACTTC. Amino acids: CASSESRIVKETQYF.

The V gene is TRBV19, the J gene TRBJ1-5, with a weak D call TRBD1 (6 bases). CDR1 is LNHDA and CDR2 is SQIVND in the germline V gene (reference sequence). The CDR3 totals 15 residues. Trimming removed 3 bases from V and 6 bases from J, with 15 bases in between. Written as DNA, the CDR3 is TGTGCCAGTAGTATTGTTTCCAGGGGAGTTCAGCCCCAGCATTTT. This translates into CASSIVSRGVQPQHF. Based on the CDR3 plus reference TRBV19 and TRBJ1-5, the full variable domain is DGGITQSPKYLFRKEGQNVTLSCEQNLNHDAMYWYRQDPGQGLRLIYYSQIVNDFQKGDIAEGYSVSREKKESFPLTVTSAQKNPTAFYLCASSIVSRGVQPQHFGDGTRLSIL.

This sequence joins TRBV5-1 and TRBJ1-1; TRBD1 might be the D (5 bases). This CDR3 region has 14 residues. The V and J ends lost 2 bases and 4 bases respectively, with 12 bases between them. Germline loops: CDR1 SGHRS, CDR2 YFSETQ. CDR3 coding DNA: TGCGCCAGCAGCTTTTTGGGACTGGGCACTGAAGCTTTCTTT. It yields the protein CASSFLGLGTEAFF.

The CDR3 here is CASSQAGEAYNEQFF. The CDR3 DNA follows: TGTGCCAGCAGTCAAGCGGGAGAGGCCTACAATGAGCAGTTCTTC. The chain employs TRBV27 and TRBJ2-1; TRBD2 matches 8 bases. This CDR3 has 15 residues. Per the germline V gene, CDR1 is MNHEY and CDR2 is SMNVEV (reference sequence). V gave up 5 bases and J gave up 2 bases; unmatched junction bases: 5.

This chain uses TRBV2 with TRBJ2-1; D perhaps matches TRBD2 (5 bases). V lost 4 bases and J lost 0, with 7 bases in between. Germline CDR1 and CDR2: SNHLY and FYNNEI. The CDR3 is 14 amino acids. CDR3 nucleotide sequence: TGTGCCAGCAGTGGAGGGAGCTCCTACAATGAGCAGTTCTTC. Its translation is CASSGGSSYNEQFF.

This chain joins TRBV18 and TRBJ2-3; the match to TRBD1 covers 10 bases. The junction had 2 bases not matched to a gene; V was cut back by 4 bases and J by 1 base. The length of the CDR3 is 15 residues. The germline V gene has CDR1 KGHSH and CDR2 LQKENI. The CDR3 loop is CASSLGTGGTDTQYF. The CDR3, as DNA: TGTGCCAGCTCACTTGGGACAGGGGGCACAGATACGCAGTATTTT.

The rearrangement links TRBV7-6 to TRBJ2-2; D perhaps matches TRBD1 (5 bases). The CDR3 has 17 amino acids. Germline V lookup: CDR1 SGHVS, CDR2 FNYEAQ. Trimming pared 0 bases from V and 6 bases from J, leaving 17 bases between. CDR3 amino acids: CASSLAVEGARAGELFF. Here the CDR3 DNA reads TGTGCCAGCAGCTTAGCAGTAGAAGGGGCCAGGGCCGGGGAGCTGTTTTTT.

The chain combines TRBV6-5 with TRBJ1-1; the D gene is possibly TRBD1 (5 bases). The CDR3 has 14 residues. With 8 bases removed from V and 1 base from J, the gap between germline ends came to 14 bases. Germline V gives CDR1 MNHEY, CDR2 SVGAGI. CDR3 loop: CASGWGDKNTEAFF. CDR3 DNA: TGTGCCAGCGGTTGGGGGGATAAGAACACTGAAGCTTTCTTT.

This chain joins TRBV2 and TRBJ2-7; perhaps TRBD2 as D (5 bases). Per germline, CDR1 SNHLY and CDR2 FYNNEI. This CDR3 is 14 amino acids long. V lost 0 bases and J lost 5, with 11 bases in between. CDR3 amino acids: CASSEARIANEQYF. DNA for the CDR3: TGTGCCAGCAGTGAAGCGAGGATAGCGAACGAGCAGTACTTC.

This chain connects TRBV11-2 to TRBJ1-1; TRBD1 matches at 9 bases. In germline, CDR1 is SGHAT, CDR2 FQNNGV. With 5 bases clipped from V and 3 bases from J, the junction kept 13 bases outside the gene matches. The CDR3 spans 17 residues. CDR3 loop: CASSPLGQGKGDTEAFF. As DNA, the CDR3 is TGTGCCAGCAGCCCCCTGGGACAGGGAAAGGGAGACACTGAAGCTTTCTTT.

J is TRBJ2-2 and V is TRBV10-1; 10 nucleotides align to TRBD2. The CDR3 totals 17 residues. The germline V gene encodes CDR1 WNHNN and CDR2 SYGVQD (reference sequence). Losses at the gene ends were 2 bases for V and 2 bases for J; bases not matched to a gene: 5. For the CDR3, the DNA is TGCGCCAGCAGTGAGCATAGCGGGGGGACCAACACCGGGGAGCTGTTTTTT. Protein product: CASSEHSGGTNTGELFF.

V is TRBV7-2 and J is TRBJ2-1; 10 positions match TRBD2. The trim removed 1 base at V and 3 bases at J, leaving 0 bases unmatched. Germline V gene sequence: CDR1 SGHTA, CDR2 FQGNSA. The CDR3 is 15 amino acids. CDR3 region: CASSLERGGYNEQFF. The DNA of the CDR3 is TGTGCCAGCAGCTTAGAGCGGGGGGGCTACAATGAGCAGTTCTTC.

The CDR3 sequence: CASSPQRAEQFF. The DNA of the CDR3 is TGTGCCAGCAGCCCCCAGCGAGCTGAGCAGTTCTTC. V and J are TRBV6-2 or TRBV6-3 and TRBJ2-1; unclear D gene. The length of the CDR3 is 12 residues. With 6 bases removed from V and 9 bases from J, the gap between germline ends came to 12 bases. Per germline, CDR1 MNHEY and CDR2 SVGEGT.

The genes are TRBV19 and TRBJ2-5, with D unresolved. The germline gives CDR1 LNHDA, CDR2 SQIVND (reference sequence). CDR3 size: 13 residues. V gave up 5 bases and J gave up 5 bases, with 12 bases separating them. CDR3 sequence: CASSPETRETQYF. The CDR3 region has the DNA TGTGCCAGTAGTCCCGAGACCAGGGAGACCCAGTACTTC. The full variable domain, rest sourced from reference TRBV19 and TRBJ2-5, is DGGITQSPKYLFRKEGQNVTLSCEQNLNHDAMYWYRQDPGQGLRLIYYSQIVNDFQKGDIAEGYSVSREKKESFPLTVTSAQKNPTAFYLCASSPETRETQYFGPGTRLLVL.

In the case of this clone: The sample contains more than one DNA sequence encoding this CDR3. The V call is TRBV3-1 (or the pseudogene TRBV3-2), the J call TRBJ2-7; D is unclear. Trimming stripped 2 bases from V and 7 bases from J, with 6 bases between. The CDR3 spans 11 residues. The germline CDR1 and CDR2 sequences are LGHDT and YNNKEL (reference sequence). The CDR3 sequence is CASSQTSEQYF. The CDR3 region has the DNA TGTGCCAGCAGCCAAACGAGTGAGCAGTACTTC.